These T cell receptor beta chains were read from a single sample in a study of shared clonotypes between healthy human individuals. Produced via immunoSEQ multiplex PCR; TCRdb's table is partial and in-frame only. This table has roughly 1,500,000 clones, about 98.5% appearing once. The sequenced material came from naive CD4+ T cells sorted from blood. The receptors originated from a man younger than 45 in good health. CDR3s include the opening cysteine and the closing phenylalanine or tryptophan. Fields, in order: D gene, J gene, clone size, V gene, CDR3 DNA, CDR3 protein. D genes are given only for firm matches. Clone size is given for some rows only: seen once, a few or many times, or a class if the clone is expanded.

d_call: -; j_call: TRBJ1-1; clone_size: -; v_call: TRBV4-3; cdr3_nt: TGCGCCAGCAGCCAAGCCGGGGCAATAAGGACTGAAGCTTTCTTT; cdr3_aa: CASSQAGAIRTEAFF
d_call: TRBD2; j_call: TRBJ2-3; clone_size: -; v_call: TRBV11-3; cdr3_nt: TGTGCCAGCAGCCAGCTTGCGGGAGGTCCAGATACGCAGTATTTT; cdr3_aa: CASSQLAGGPDTQYF
d_call: TRBD2; j_call: TRBJ2-1; clone_size: -; v_call: TRBV11-2; cdr3_nt: TGTGCCAGCAGCTCTCCGGGACTAGCGAGGGATGAGCAGTTCTTC; cdr3_aa: CASSSPGLARDEQFF
d_call: -; j_call: TRBJ2-3; clone_size: -; v_call: TRBV9; cdr3_nt: TGTGCCAGCAGCGTAGCTACGGGTAATACGCAGTATTTT; cdr3_aa: CASSVATGNTQYF
d_call: -; j_call: TRBJ2-5; clone_size: -; v_call: TRBV9; cdr3_nt: TGTGCCAGCAGCGTATATCAGGGACGGGAGACCCAGTACTTC; cdr3_aa: CASSVYQGRETQYF
d_call: -; j_call: TRBJ2-5; clone_size: -; v_call: TRBV4-3; cdr3_nt: TGCGCCAGCAGCCAAATCCTCAATGAAGAGACCCAGTACTTC; cdr3_aa: CASSQILNEETQYF
d_call: TRBD1; j_call: TRBJ1-2; clone_size: -; v_call: TRBV29-1; cdr3_nt: TGCAGCGTCGGGACAGAAGTAGGTGGCTACACCTTC; cdr3_aa: CSVGTEVGGYTF
d_call: -; j_call: TRBJ2-7; clone_size: -; v_call: TRBV5-5; cdr3_nt: TGTGCCAGCAGCCGCGGCCCTCTCGGGAGCCCCGGGAACGAGCAGTACTTC; cdr3_aa: CASSRGPLGSPGNEQYF
d_call: TRBD1; j_call: TRBJ1-2; clone_size: -; v_call: TRBV7-9; cdr3_nt: TGTGCCAGCAGCCCCCGGACAGGCTATGGCTACACCTTC; cdr3_aa: CASSPRTGYGYTF
d_call: TRBD2; j_call: TRBJ2-1; clone_size: once; v_call: TRBV30; cdr3_nt: TGTGCCTGGAGAAGTAGCGGGACCTACAATGAGCAGTTCTTC; cdr3_aa: CAWRSSGTYNEQFF
d_call: TRBD1; j_call: TRBJ2-5; clone_size: -; v_call: TRBV6-5; cdr3_nt: TGTGCCAGCAGTTACACAGGGGAAGAGACCCAGTACTTC; cdr3_aa: CASSYTGEETQYF
d_call: TRBD1; j_call: TRBJ1-2; clone_size: -; v_call: TRBV28; cdr3_nt: TGTGCCAGCAGTCTGACTAACAGGGGGCTCTATGGCTACACCTTC; cdr3_aa: CASSLTNRGLYGYTF
d_call: -; j_call: TRBJ2-2; clone_size: -; v_call: TRBV28; cdr3_nt: TGTGCCAGCAGTTCTTGGAGAGGAAGGATAGGGACCGGGGAGCTGTTTTTT; cdr3_aa: CASSSWRGRIGTGELFF
d_call: -; j_call: TRBJ2-6; clone_size: few; v_call: TRBV9; cdr3_nt: TGTGCCAGCAGCGTAGCCTCTGGGGCCAACGTCCTGACTTTC; cdr3_aa: CASSVASGANVLTF
d_call: -; j_call: TRBJ1-5; clone_size: -; v_call: TRBV2; cdr3_nt: TGTGCCAGCAGTAGAGACCCGGGACAACAGCCCCAGCATTTT; cdr3_aa: CASSRDPGQQPQHF
d_call: TRBD2; j_call: TRBJ2-3; clone_size: once; v_call: TRBV7-2; cdr3_nt: TGTGCCAGCAGCTCCCGGACTAGCAGTAGCACAGATACGCAGTATTTT; cdr3_aa: CASSSRTSSSTDTQYF
d_call: -; j_call: TRBJ2-1; clone_size: -; v_call: TRBV9; cdr3_nt: TGTGCCAGCAGCGTAGGAAGCGGCTCCTACAATGAGCAGTTCTTC; cdr3_aa: CASSVGSGSYNEQFF
d_call: TRBD1; j_call: TRBJ2-6; clone_size: -; v_call: TRBV7-3; cdr3_nt: TGTGCCAGCAGCCTGACAGGGTCAAGCTCTGGGGCCAACGTCCTGACTTTC; cdr3_aa: CASSLTGSSSGANVLTF
d_call: TRBD2; j_call: TRBJ2-1; clone_size: -; v_call: TRBV19; cdr3_nt: TGTGCCACCGATCCCGCGGGACTAGCGGCCAATGAGCAGTTCTTC; cdr3_aa: CATDPAGLAANEQFF
d_call: -; j_call: TRBJ2-2; clone_size: -; v_call: TRBV2; cdr3_nt: TGTGCCACCTCAAAGCTAGGGGGAATCGGGAACACCGGGGAGCTGTTTTTT; cdr3_aa: CATSKLGGIGNTGELFF
d_call: -; j_call: TRBJ1-5; clone_size: -; v_call: TRBV28; cdr3_nt: TGTGCCAGCAGTTTACTTCGAGCGGGTTTGTCCGGGGGCAATCAGCCCCAGCATTTT; cdr3_aa: CASSLLRAGLSGGNQPQHF